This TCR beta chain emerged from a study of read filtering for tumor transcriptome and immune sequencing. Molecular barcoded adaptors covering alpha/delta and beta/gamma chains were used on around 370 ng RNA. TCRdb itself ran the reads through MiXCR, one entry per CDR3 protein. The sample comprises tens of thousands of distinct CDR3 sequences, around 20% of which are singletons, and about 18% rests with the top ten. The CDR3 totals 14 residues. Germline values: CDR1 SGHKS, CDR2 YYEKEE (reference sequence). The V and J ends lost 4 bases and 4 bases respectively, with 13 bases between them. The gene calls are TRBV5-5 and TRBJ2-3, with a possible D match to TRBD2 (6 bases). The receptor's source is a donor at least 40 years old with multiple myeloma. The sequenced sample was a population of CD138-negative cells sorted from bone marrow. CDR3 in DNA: TGTGCCAGCAGCGGACTAACGGCAGCAGATACGCAGTATTTT. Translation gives CASSGLTAADTQYF.